This TCR beta chain was profiled in a study of blood T cell repertoires in COVID-19. Study at large: The origin of the acute and convalescent COVID-19 samples was the United States, Italy and Spain. T cells, B-cell-depleted T cells, or PBMCs provided the cDNA or gDNA that served as material.

The authors' processing: Amplified reference gene primers provided the basis for estimating nucleated cell counts. Some clones are missing from TCRdb's copy, which holds only in-frame ones; the method was immunoSEQ multiplex PCR. That table is the source of V, J and clone size, and D and trimming were worked out from the DNA. The profile shows over 350,000 clones, around 88% of them singletons. CDR1 is DFQATT, CDR2 SNEGSKA, per germline (reference sequence). The CDR3 covers 10 residues. V lost 5 bases and J 3 bases, leaving 5 bases between the germline ends. The sequenced sample consisted of peripheral blood. The origin of this receptor is a woman in her thirties with acute or convalescent COVID-19. This chain links TRBV20-1 with TRBJ2-7; D is unresolved. The CDR3 is CSAQDYEQYF. The CDR3 DNA is TGCAGTGCTCAGGACTACGAGCAGTACTTC.